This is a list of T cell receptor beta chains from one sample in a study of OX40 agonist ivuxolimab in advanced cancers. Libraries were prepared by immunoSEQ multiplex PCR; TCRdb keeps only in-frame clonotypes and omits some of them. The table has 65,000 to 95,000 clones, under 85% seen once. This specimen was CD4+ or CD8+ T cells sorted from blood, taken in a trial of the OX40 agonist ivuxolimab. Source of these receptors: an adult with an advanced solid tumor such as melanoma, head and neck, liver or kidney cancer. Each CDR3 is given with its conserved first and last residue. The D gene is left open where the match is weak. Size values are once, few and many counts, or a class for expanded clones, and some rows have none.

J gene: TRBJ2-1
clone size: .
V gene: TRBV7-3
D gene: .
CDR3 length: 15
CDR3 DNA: TGTGCCAGCAGCTACTCCCCGAGCTCCTACAATGAGCAGTTCTTC
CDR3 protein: CASSYSPSSYNEQFF

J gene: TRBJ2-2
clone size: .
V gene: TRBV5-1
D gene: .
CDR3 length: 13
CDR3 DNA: TGCGCCAGCACTCTGGCGGGCACCGGGGAGCTGTTTTTT
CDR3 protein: CASTLAGTGELFF

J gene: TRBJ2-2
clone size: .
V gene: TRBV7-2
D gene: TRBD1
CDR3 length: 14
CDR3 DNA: TGTGCCAGCAGCCCGGGACAGTCGACCGGGGAGCTGTTTTTT
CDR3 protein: CASSPGQSTGELFF

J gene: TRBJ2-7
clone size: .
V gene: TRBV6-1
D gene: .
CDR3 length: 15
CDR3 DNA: TGTGCCAGCAGTGAAAAACGACAAAGCTCCTACGAGCAGTACTTC
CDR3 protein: CASSEKRQSSYEQYF

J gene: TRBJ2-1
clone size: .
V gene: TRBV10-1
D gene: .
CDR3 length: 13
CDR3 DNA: TGCGCCAGCAGTGCCGTTACCTCGGGGCGGCAGTTCTTC
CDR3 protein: CASSAVTSGRQFF

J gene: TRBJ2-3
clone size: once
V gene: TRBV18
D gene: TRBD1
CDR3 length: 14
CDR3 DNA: TGTGCCAGCTCACCACTTCAGGGGGACGGTACGCAGTATTTT
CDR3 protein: CASSPLQGDGTQYF

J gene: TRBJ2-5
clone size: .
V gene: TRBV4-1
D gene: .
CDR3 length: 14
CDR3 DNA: TGCGCCAGCAGCCAAACGTTACGGGAGGAGACCCAGTACTTC
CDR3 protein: CASSQTLREETQYF

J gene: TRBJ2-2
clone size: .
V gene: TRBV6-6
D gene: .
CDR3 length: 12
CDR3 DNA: TGTGCCAGCACTCGTGTCCCCGGGGAGCTGTTTTTT
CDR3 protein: CASTRVPGELFF

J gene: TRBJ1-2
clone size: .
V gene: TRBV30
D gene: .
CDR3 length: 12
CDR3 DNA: TGTGCCTGGAGTGTAGGTCACTATGGCTACACCTTC
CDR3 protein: CAWSVGHYGYTF

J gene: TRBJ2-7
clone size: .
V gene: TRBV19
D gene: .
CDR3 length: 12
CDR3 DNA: TGTGCCAGTAGTGAAGGAGAGGACGAGCAGTACTTC
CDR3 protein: CASSEGEDEQYF

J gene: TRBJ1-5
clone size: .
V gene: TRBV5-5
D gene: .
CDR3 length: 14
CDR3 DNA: TGTGCCAGCAGGTGGACTGTGGATCAGCTACCCCAGCATTTT
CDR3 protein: CASRWTVDQLPQHF

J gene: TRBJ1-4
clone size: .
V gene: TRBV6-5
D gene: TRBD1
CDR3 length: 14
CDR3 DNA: TGTGCCAGCACCTCGACAGGGGGCGGTGAAAAACTGTTTTTT
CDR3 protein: CASTSTGGGEKLFF

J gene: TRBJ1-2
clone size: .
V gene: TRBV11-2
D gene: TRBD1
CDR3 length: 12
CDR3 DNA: TGTGCCAGCAGCATACAGGGGGTGGGCTACACCTTC
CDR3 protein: CASSIQGVGYTF

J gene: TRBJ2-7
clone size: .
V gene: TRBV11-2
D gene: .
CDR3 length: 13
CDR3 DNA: TGTGCCAGCAGCTTAACGGCGGGGTACGAGCAGTACTTC
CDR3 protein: CASSLTAGYEQYF

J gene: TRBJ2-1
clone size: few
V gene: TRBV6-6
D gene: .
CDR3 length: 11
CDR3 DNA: TGTGCCAGCAGTCGGTTTAATGAGCAGTTCTTC
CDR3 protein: CASSRFNEQFF

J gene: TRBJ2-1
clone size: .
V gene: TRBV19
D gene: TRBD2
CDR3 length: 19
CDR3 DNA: TGTGCCAGTAGTATAGATGGGAGGACTAGCGGGAGGTTGAACAATGAGCAGTTCTTC
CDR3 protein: CASSIDGRTSGRLNNEQFF

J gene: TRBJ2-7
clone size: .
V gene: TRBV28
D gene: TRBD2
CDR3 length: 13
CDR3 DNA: TGTGCCAGCAGCGGGGGGTGGACCTACGAGCAGTACTTC
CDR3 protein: CASSGGWTYEQYF

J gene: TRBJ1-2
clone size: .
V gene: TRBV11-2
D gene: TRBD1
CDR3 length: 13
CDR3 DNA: TGTGCCAGCAGCGAGGACAGGGACTATGGCTACACCTTC
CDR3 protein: CASSEDRDYGYTF

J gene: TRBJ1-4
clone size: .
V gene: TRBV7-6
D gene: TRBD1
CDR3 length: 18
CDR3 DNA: TGTGCCAGCAGCCTCGGCGGGACAGACTCTAGAACTAATGAAAAACTGTTTTTT
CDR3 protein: CASSLGGTDSRTNEKLFF

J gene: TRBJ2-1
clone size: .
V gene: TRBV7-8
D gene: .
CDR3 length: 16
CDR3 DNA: TGTGCCAGCAGCCCCCGGCGCCTCCTCTCCTACAATGAGCAGTTCTTC
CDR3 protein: CASSPRRLLSYNEQFF

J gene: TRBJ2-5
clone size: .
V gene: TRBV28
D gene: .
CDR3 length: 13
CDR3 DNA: TGTGCCAGCAGTTTTGCACATCAAGAGACCCAGTACTTC
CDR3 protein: CASSFAHQETQYF

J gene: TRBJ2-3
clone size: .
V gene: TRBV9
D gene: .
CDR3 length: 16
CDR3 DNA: TGTGCCAGCAGCGTAGCTATTGGGGCTAGCACAGATACGCAGTATTTT
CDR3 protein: CASSVAIGASTDTQYF

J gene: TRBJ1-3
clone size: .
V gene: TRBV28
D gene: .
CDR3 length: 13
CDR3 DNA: TGTGCCACCGTTAAGTGGTCCGGAAACACCATATATTTT
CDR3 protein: CATVKWSGNTIYF

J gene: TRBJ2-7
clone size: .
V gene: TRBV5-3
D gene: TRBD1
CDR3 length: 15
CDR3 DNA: TGTGCCAGAAGCTGCGGGACAGGGGACTCCTACGAGCAGTACTTC
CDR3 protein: CARSCGTGDSYEQYF

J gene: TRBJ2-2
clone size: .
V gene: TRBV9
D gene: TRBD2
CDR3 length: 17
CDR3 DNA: TGTGCCAGCAGCATGAAGCGGGAGGGAGGTAACACCGGGGAGCTGTTTTTT
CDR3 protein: CASSMKREGGNTGELFF

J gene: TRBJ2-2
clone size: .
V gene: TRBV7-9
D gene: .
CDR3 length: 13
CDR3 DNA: TGTGCCAGCAGCCCTTCCACGGTCGGGGAGCTGTTTTTT
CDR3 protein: CASSPSTVGELFF

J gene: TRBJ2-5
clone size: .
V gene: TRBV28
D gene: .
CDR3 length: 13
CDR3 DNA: TGTGCCAGCAGTCTCCAGGTACAAGAGACCCAGTACTTC
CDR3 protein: CASSLQVQETQYF

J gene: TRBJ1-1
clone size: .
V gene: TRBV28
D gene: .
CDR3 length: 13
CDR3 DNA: TGTGCCAGCAGTCTAAGTCGCCACACTGAAGCTTTCTTT
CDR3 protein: CASSLSRHTEAFF

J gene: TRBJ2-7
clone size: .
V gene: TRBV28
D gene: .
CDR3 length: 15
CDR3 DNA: TGTGCCAGCAGTTTATGGGGAGGGGGCTATAACGAGCAGTACTTC
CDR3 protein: CASSLWGGGYNEQYF

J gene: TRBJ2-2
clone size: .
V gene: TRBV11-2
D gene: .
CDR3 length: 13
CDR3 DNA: TGTGCCAGCAGCTTAGTTAGGGCCGGGGAGCTGTTTTTT
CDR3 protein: CASSLVRAGELFF

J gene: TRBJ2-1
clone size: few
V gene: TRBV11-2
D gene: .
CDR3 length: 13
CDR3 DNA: TGTGCCAGCAGCGGACTAATCTACAATGAGCAGTTCTTC
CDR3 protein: CASSGLIYNEQFF

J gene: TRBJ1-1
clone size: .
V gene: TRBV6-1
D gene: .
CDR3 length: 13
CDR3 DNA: TGTGCCAGCAGCCCCAGGGGGAACACTGAAGCTTTCTTT
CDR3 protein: CASSPRGNTEAFF

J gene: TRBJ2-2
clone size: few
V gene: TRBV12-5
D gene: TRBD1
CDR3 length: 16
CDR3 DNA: TGTGCTAGTGGTTTGGAGTGGACAGGTAGCCCCGGGGAGCTGTTTTTT
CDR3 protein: CASGLEWTGSPGELFF

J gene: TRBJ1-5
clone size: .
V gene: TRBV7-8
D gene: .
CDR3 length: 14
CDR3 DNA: TGTGCCAGCAGCCATCAGTATAGCAATCAGCCCCAGCATTTT
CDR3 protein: CASSHQYSNQPQHF

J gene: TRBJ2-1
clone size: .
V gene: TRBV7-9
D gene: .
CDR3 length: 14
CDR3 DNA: TGTGCCAGCAGCTTGGAGGACCGATACAATGAGCAGTTCTTC
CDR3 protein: CASSLEDRYNEQFF

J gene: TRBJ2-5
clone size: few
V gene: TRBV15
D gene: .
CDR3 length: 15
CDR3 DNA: TGTGCCACCAGCAGAGTTAATGAACCTTTGGAGACCCAGTACTTC
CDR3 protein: CATSRVNEPLETQYF

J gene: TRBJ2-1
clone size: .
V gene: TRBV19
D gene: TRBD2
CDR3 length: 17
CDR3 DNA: TGTGCCAGTAGTATAGGCACTAGCGGGAGCTCCTACAATGAGCAGTTCTTC
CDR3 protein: CASSIGTSGSSYNEQFF

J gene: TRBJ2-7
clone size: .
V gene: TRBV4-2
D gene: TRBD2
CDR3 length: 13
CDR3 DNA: TGTGCCAGCAGCCAGACTAGCGCCTACGAGCAGTACTTC
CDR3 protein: CASSQTSAYEQYF

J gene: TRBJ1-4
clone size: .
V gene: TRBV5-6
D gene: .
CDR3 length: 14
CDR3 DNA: TGTGCCAGCAGCTTAAGGGGGGCTACGGAAAAACTGTTTTTT
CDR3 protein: CASSLRGATEKLFF

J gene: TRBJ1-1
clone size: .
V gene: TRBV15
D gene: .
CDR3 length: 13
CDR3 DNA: TGTGCCACCAGCCCGACGCGGGGTGGGGAAGCTTTCTTT
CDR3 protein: CATSPTRGGEAFF

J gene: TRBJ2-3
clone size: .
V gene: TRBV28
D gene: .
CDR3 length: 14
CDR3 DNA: TGTGCCAGCAGTTTAGGGCAGAGTGGAGATACGCAGTATTTT
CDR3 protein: CASSLGQSGDTQYF

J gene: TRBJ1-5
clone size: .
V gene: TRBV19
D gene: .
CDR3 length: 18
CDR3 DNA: TGTGCCAGTAGTATATCTAGGCAGGGTCCATTTAGCAATCAGCCCCAGCATTTT
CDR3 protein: CASSISRQGPFSNQPQHF

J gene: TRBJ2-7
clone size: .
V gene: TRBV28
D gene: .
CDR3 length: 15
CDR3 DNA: TGTGCCAGCAGCCTGTGGAAGTCCAGGACCTACGAGCAGTACTTC
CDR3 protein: CASSLWKSRTYEQYF

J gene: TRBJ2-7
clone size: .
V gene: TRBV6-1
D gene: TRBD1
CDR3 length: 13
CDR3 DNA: TGTGCCAGCAGAGCCGGGACAGCCTACGAGCAGTACTTC
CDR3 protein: CASRAGTAYEQYF

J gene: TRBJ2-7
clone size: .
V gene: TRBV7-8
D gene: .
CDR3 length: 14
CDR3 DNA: TGTGCCAGCAGCTTATTCCCAGGGCACTACGAGCAGTACTTC
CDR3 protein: CASSLFPGHYEQYF

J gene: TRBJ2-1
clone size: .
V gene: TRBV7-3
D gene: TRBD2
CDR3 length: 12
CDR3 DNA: TGTGCCAGCAGCTCCCTAGCGGGTGAGCAGTTCTTC
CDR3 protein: CASSSLAGEQFF

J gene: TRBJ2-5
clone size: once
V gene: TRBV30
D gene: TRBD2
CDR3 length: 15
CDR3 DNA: TGTGCCTGGAGTGGAGGGCTAGCGGGAGTTGAGACCCAGTACTTC
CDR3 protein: CAWSGGLAGVETQYF

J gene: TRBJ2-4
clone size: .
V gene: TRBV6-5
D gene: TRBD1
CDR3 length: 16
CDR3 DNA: TGTGCCAGCAGTTACGGGACAGAAAGGTTCAAAAACATTCAGTACTTC
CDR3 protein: CASSYGTERFKNIQYF

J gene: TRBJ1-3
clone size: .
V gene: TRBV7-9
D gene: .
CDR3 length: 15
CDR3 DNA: TGTGCCAGCAGCTCGGAAGTAACCTCTGGAAACACCATATATTTT
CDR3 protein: CASSSEVTSGNTIYF

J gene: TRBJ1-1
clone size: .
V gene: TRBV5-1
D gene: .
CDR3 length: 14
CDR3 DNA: TGCGCCAGCAGCTTGTCGCCCCCGACCACTGAAGCTTTCTTT
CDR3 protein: CASSLSPPTTEAFF

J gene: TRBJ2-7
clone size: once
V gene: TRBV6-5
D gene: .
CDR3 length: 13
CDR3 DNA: TGTGCCACCTTGGGGTCTAGCTCCTACGAGCAGTACTTC
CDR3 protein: CATLGSSSYEQYF

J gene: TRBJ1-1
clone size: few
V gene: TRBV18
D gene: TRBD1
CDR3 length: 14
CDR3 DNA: TGTGCCAGCTCACGGGGACAGACCCACACTGAAGCTTTCTTT
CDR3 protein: CASSRGQTHTEAFF

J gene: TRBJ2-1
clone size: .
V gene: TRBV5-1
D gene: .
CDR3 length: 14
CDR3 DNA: TGCGCCAGCAGCTTATCGATACCGTACAATGAGCAGTTCTTC
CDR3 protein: CASSLSIPYNEQFF